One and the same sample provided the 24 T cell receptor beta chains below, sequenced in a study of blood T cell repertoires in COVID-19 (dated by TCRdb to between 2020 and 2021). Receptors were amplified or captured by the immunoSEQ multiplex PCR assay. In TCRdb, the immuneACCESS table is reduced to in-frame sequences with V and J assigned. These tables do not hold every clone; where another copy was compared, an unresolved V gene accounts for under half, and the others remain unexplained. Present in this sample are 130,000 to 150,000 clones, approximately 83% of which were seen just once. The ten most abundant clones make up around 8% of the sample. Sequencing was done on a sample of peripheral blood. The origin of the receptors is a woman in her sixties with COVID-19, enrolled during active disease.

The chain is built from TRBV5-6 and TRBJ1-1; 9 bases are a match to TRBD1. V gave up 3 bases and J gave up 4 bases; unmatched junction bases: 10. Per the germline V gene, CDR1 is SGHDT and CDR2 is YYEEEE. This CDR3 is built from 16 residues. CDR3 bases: TGTGCCAGCAGCTCCACAGGGGGCGCTGGGGGCACTGAAGCTTTCTTT. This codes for CASSSTGGAGGTEAFF. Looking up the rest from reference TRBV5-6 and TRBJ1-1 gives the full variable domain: DAGVTQSPTHLIKTRGQQVTLRCSPKSGHDTVSWYQQALGQGPQFIFQYYEEEERQRGNFPDRFSGHQFPNYSSELNVNALLLGDSALYLCASSSTGGAGGTEAFFGQGTRLTVV.

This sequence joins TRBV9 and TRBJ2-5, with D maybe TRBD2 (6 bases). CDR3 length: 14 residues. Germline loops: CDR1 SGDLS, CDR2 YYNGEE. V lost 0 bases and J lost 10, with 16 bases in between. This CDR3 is CASSVGWGMEGQYF. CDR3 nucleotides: TGTGCCAGCAGCGTAGGTTGGGGGATGGAGGGCCAGTACTTC.

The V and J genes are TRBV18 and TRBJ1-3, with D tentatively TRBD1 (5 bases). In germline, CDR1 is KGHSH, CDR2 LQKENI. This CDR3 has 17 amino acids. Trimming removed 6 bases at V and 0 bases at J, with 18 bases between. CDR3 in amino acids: CASSSPGRTNSGNTIYF. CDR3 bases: TGTGCCAGCTCCTCCCCAGGGCGGACAAACTCTGGAAACACCATATATTTT.

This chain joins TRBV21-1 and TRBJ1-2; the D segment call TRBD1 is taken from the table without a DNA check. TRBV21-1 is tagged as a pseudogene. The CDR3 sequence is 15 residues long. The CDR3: CASSKARGLNYGYTF. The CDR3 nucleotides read TGTGCCAGCAGCAAAGCCAGGGGGCTTAACTATGGCTACACCTTC.

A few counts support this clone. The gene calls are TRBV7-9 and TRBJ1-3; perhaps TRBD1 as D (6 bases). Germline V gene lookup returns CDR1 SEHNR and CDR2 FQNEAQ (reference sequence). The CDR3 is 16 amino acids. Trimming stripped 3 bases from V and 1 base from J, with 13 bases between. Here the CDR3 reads CASSFYLDSSGNTIYF. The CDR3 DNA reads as TGTGCCAGCAGCTTTTATTTGGACAGTTCTGGAAACACCATATATTTT.

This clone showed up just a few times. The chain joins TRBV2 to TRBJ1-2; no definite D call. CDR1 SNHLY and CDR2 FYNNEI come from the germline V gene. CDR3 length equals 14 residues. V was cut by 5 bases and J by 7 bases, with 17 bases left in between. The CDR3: CASSQVPRVVGYTF. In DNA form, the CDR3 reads TGTGCCAGCAGTCAAGTCCCGAGGGTGGTTGGCTACACCTTC.

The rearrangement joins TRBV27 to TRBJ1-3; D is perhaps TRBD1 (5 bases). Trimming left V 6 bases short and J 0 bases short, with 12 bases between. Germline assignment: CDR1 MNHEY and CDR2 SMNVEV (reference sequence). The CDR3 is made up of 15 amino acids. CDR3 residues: CASRGAGFSGNTIYF. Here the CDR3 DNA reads TGTGCCAGCAGAGGGGCAGGGTTCTCTGGAAACACCATATATTTT.

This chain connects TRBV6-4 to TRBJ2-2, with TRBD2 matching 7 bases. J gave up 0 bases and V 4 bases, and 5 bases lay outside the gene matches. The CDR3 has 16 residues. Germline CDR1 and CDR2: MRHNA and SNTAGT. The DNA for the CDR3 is TGTGCCAGCAGTGGACGGGCGGGAGCGAACACCGGGGAGCTGTTTTTT. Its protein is CASSGRAGANTGELFF.

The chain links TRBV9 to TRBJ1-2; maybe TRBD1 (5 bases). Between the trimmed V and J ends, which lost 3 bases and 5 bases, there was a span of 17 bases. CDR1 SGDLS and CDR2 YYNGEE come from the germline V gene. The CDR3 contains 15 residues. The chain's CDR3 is CASSAPGDPLYGYTF. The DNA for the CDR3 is TGTGCCAGCAGCGCTCCGGGGGACCCCCTTTATGGCTACACCTTC.

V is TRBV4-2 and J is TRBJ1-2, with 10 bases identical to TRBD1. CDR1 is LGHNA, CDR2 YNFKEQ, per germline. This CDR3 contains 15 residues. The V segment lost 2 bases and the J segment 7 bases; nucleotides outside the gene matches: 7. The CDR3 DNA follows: TGTGCCAGCAGCCAAAATCCGGGACAGGGGTCTGGCTACACCTTC. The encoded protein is CASSQNPGQGSGYTF.

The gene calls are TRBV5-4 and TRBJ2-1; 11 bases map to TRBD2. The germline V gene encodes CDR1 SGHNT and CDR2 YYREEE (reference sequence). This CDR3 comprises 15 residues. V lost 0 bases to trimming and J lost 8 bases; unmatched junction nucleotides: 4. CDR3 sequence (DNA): TGTGCCAGCAGCTTGGTTAGCGGGGGGGCCGATGAGCAGTTCTTC. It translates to CASSLVSGGADEQFF. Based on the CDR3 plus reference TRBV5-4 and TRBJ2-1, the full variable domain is ETGVTQSPTHLIKTRGQQVTLRCSSQSGHNTVSWYQQALGQGPQFIFQYYREEENGRGNFPPRFSGLQFPNYSSELNVNALELDDSALYLCASSLVSGGADEQFFGPGTRLTVL.

The CDR3 DNA follows: TGTGCCAGCAGCTCGATTTACTACAGGGAGTCCACTGAAGCTTTCTTT. Protein: CASSSIYYRESTEAFF. V and J are TRBV5-8 and TRBJ1-1; maybe TRBD1 (6 bases). CDR1 is SGHTS and CDR2 is YDEGEE in the germline V gene. This CDR3 region has 16 residues. Trimming removed 3 bases from V and 4 bases from J, with 19 bases in between.

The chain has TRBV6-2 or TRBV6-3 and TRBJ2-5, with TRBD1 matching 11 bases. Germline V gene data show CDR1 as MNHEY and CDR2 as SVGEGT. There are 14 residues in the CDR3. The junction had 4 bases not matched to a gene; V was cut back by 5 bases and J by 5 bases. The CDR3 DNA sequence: TGTGCCAGCAGTCAGGACAGGGGGCGGGAGACCCAGTACTTC. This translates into CASSQDRGRETQYF.

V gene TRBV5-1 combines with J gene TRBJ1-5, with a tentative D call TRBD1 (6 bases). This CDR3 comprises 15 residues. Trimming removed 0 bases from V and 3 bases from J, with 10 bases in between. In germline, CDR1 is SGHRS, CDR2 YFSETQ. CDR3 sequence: CASSLGTGINQPQHF. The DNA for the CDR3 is TGCGCCAGCAGCTTGGGAACAGGGATCAATCAGCCCCAGCATTTT.

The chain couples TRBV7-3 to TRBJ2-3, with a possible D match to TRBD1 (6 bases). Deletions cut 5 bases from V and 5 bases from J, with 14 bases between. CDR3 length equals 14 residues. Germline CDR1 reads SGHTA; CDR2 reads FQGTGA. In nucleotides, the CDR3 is TGTGCCAGCAGCGCACAAAAAGGGGGAGATACGCAGTATTTT. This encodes CASSAQKGGDTQYF. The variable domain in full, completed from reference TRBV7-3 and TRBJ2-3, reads GAGVSQTPSNKVTEKGKYVELRCDPISGHTALYWYRQSLGQGPEFLIYFQGTGAADDSGLPNDRFFAVRPEGSVSTLKIQRTERGDSAVYLCASSAQKGGDTQYFGPGTRLTVL.

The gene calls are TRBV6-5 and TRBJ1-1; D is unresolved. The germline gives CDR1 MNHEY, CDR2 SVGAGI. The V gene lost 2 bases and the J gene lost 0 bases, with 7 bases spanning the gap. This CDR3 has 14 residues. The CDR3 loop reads CASSYSHLNTEAFF. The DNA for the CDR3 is TGTGCCAGCAGTTACAGCCACCTGAACACTGAAGCTTTCTTT.

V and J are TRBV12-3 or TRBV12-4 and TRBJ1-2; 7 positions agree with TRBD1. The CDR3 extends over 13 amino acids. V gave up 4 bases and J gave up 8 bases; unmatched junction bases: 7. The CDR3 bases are TGTGCCAGCAGTTCGAGGACAGGTGAAGGCTACACCTTC. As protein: CASSSRTGEGYTF.

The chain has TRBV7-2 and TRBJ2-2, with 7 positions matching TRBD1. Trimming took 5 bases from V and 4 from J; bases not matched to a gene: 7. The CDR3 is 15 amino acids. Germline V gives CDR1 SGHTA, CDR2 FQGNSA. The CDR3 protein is CASSPSGQRTGELFF. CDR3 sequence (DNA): TGTGCCAGCAGCCCCTCGGGACAGCGCACCGGGGAGCTGTTTTTT.

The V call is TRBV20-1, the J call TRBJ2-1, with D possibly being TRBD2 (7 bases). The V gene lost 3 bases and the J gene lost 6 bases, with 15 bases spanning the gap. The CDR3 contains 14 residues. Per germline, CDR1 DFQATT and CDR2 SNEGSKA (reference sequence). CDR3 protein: CSASRGAGGNEQFF. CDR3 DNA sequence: TGCAGTGCTAGTCGGGGGGCAGGTGGCAATGAGCAGTTCTTC.

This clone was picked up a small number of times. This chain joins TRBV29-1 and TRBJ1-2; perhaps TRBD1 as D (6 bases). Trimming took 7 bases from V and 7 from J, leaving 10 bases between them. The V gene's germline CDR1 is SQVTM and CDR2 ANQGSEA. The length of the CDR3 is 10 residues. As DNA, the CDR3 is TGCAGCGCAGGGGAGGTTGGCTACACCTTC. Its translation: CSAGEVGYTF.

CDR3 coding DNA: TGCGCCAGCAGCCAGGAGATAGGTGCAGGGGGTAAAGGCTACACCTTC. This sequence encodes CASSQEIGAGGKGYTF. This sequence joins TRBV4-3 and TRBJ1-2, with 7 bases identical to TRBD1. The CDR3 runs to 16 residues. Trimming removed 3 bases from V and 8 bases from J; junction bases left unmatched: 15. CDR1 LGHNA and CDR2 YSLEER come from the germline V gene.

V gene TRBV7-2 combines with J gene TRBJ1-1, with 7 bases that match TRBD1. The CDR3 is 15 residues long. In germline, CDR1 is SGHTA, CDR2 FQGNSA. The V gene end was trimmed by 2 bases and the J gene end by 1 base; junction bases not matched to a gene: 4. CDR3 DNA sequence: TGTGCCAGCAGCTTAAGGGGGCGCCGGAACACTGAAGCTTTCTTT. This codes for CASSLRGRRNTEAFF.

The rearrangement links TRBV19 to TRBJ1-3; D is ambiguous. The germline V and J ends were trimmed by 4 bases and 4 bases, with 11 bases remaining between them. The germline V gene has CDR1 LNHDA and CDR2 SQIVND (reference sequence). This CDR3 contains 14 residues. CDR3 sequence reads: CASSTRHKGNTIYF. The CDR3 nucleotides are TGTGCCAGTAGTACCCGACATAAGGGAAACACCATATATTTT.

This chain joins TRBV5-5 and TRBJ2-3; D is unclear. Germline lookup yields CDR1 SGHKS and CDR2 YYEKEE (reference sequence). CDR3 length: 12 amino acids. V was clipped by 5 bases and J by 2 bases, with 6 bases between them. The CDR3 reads CASSPNTDTQYF. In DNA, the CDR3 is TGTGCCAGCAGTCCCAACACAGATACGCAGTATTTT.